Below are 20 T cell receptor beta chains sequenced from a single sample in a study of T cells expressing NK-cell markers. TCRdb reprocessed the 5' RACE reads, with one entry per CDR3 protein and no DNA. The sample table sets out some 440,000 distinct CDR3 sequences. The sample consisted of blood T cells: a sorted CD56 or NKG2C T cell subset, CD4+ or CD8+ T cells, or bulk PBMC T cells (not recorded which). These receptor sequences come from a woman aged 50 to 60 in good health.

The chain links TRBV6-5 to TRBJ2-4; TCRdb's assignment of TRBD2 cannot be checked, as there is no DNA. CDR3 length: 15 amino acids. Per germline, CDR1 MNHEY and CDR2 SVGAGI. This chain's CDR3 is CASSSDRREGNIQYF.

The rearrangement uses TRBV10-3 and TRBJ1-2. The germline V gene has CDR1 ENHRY and CDR2 SYGVKD. The CDR3 is 16 amino acids. The CDR3 reads CAISESSFEANYGYTF.

The chain has TRBV4-1 and TRBJ1-2. The CDR3 is 14 residues long. Germline V gene sequence: CDR1 MGHRA, CDR2 YSYEKL. CDR3 residues: CASSQVGANYGYTF.

V and J are TRBV20-1 and TRBJ2-7. The CDR3 runs 14 residues. Germline loops: CDR1 DFQATT, CDR2 SNEGSKA (reference sequence). Here the CDR3 reads CSADPTGSSSEQYF.

The chain carries TRBV9 and TRBJ1-5; TCRdb proposes TRBD1, but this gene call is untestable without DNA. This CDR3 comprises 15 residues. Germline V gene data show CDR1 as SGDLS and CDR2 as YYNGEE. The CDR3 spells CASSVAANPGQPQHF.

This chain links TRBV7-9 with TRBJ2-1. CDR3 length: 15 residues. CDR1 is SEHNR and CDR2 is FQNEAQ in the germline V gene (reference sequence). The CDR3 sequence: CASASSGSSYNEQFF.

The chain couples TRBV5-6 to TRBJ2-1; TCRdb's D gene call, TRBD2, goes unchecked for lack of DNA. CDR3 length equals 17 residues. Germline V gives CDR1 SGHDT, CDR2 YYEEEE. CDR3 sequence: CASSAYLALQTMNEQFF.

V gene TRBV24-1 combines with J gene TRBJ1-1. In germline, CDR1 is KGHDR, CDR2 SFDVKD. CDR3 length: 14 residues. The CDR3 loop reads CATIKSGFNTEAFF.

The chain is built from TRBV11-1 and TRBJ2-7; TCRdb outputs TRBD2, but without DNA this stays unchecked. The CDR3 spans 16 residues. Germline V lookup: CDR1 SGHAT, CDR2 FQDESV (reference sequence). The CDR3 region is CASSSQTSGSPYEQYF.

The chain joins TRBV29-1 to TRBJ2-5. The CDR3 is 11 amino acids. Germline loops: CDR1 SQVTM, CDR2 ANQGSEA. The CDR3 reads CTIQVTETQYF.

The genes are TRBV7-9 and TRBJ2-7; TCRdb names TRBD2, which stays unverified in the absence of DNA. In germline, CDR1 is SEHNR, CDR2 FQNEAQ (reference sequence). This CDR3 region has 19 residues. CDR3 loop: CASSLGGGLAGGKANEQYF.

CDR3 in amino acids: CASRTGLDQPQHF. V gene TRBV6-5 combines with J gene TRBJ1-5. The length of the CDR3 is 13 residues. Germline CDR1 reads MNHEY; CDR2 reads SVGAGI.

J is TRBJ2-3 and V is TRBV2; TCRdb's D call, TRBD1, is unchecked because there is no DNA. Germline CDR1 and CDR2: SNHLY and FYNNEI. The CDR3 covers 17 residues. The CDR3 sequence: CASSEVGTGAVTDTQYF.

The CDR3 region is CASRRQGINEQFF. The V gene is TRBV19, the J gene TRBJ2-1; TCRdb returns TRBD1, unconfirmable since there is no DNA. The length of the CDR3 is 13 residues. Germline CDR1 reads LNHDA; CDR2 reads SQIVND (reference sequence). The variable domain in full, completed from reference TRBV19 and TRBJ2-1, reads DGGITQSPKYLFRKEGQNVTLSCEQNLNHDAMYWYRQDPGQGLRLIYYSQIVNDFQKGDIAEGYSVSREKKESFPLTVTSAQKNPTAFYLCASRRQGINEQFFGPGTRLTVL.

The V and J genes are TRBV19 and TRBJ2-2; TCRdb reports TRBD1, a call that lacks DNA to check it against. This CDR3 has 16 amino acids. CDR1 is LNHDA, CDR2 SQIVND, per germline (reference sequence). The CDR3 region is CASNDGTGLRTGELFF.

The J gene is TRBJ2-1, the V gene TRBV5-1. There are 12 residues in the CDR3. CDR1 is SGHRS, CDR2 YFSETQ, per germline. CDR3 region: CASSKSLNEQFF.

The rearrangement joins TRBV24-1 to TRBJ2-1; with no DNA, the TCRdb D assignment of TRBD1 cannot be verified. Germline V gene sequence: CDR1 KGHDR, CDR2 SFDVKD. The CDR3 is made up of 14 amino acids. The CDR3 protein is CATSDPTRDRARFF.

This chain connects TRBV6-2 or TRBV6-3 to TRBJ2-1; TCRdb gives TRBD2 as the D gene, but with no DNA this cannot be confirmed. The CDR3 sequence is 16 residues long. Germline assignment: CDR1 MNHEY and CDR2 SVGEGT. The CDR3 loop reads CASRRPGLAGGSEQFF.

The chain uses TRBV3-1 and TRBJ2-3; as DNA is missing, the TRBD2 call by TCRdb cannot be tested. Germline CDR1 reads LGHDT; CDR2 reads YNNKEL (reference sequence). CDR3 size: 15 residues. The CDR3 region is CASSPRLAGPDTQYF.

J is TRBJ2-2 and V is TRBV29-1; TCRdb reports TRBD2, a call that lacks DNA to check it against. This CDR3 is built from 15 residues. CDR1 is SQVTM and CDR2 is ANQGSEA in the germline V gene. The CDR3 sequence: CSVGVAGGPAGELFF.